This T cell receptor beta chain was sequenced in a study of response to subunit inactivated influenza vaccine. General study findings and limits: After each seasonal influenza vaccination, few new T cells are recruited, the authors suggested.

Each CDR3 protein is one row after TCRdb ran MiXCR on the RT-PCR reads. The table includes fewer than 600,000 distinct CDR3 sequences, around 7.9% detected once. In the case of this clonotype: Its antigen is not known.

This clonotype was sampled from a man between 50 and 69 years old who received an inactivated influenza vaccine. The material was PBMCs from blood, obtained about 24 months after vaccination.

In DNA form, the CDR3 reads TGTGCCAGCTCTTGGACAGGCCTTTCCGAGCAGTACTTC. Amino acid sequence: CASSWTGLSEQYF. The rearrangement links TRBV18 to TRBJ2-7; 7 bases align to TRBD1. V was clipped by 6 bases and J by 6 bases; unmatched bases: 8. Germline V CDR1 and CDR2: KGHSH, LQKENI. The CDR3 covers 13 residues.